This T cell receptor (beta chain) was sequenced for a study of OX40 agonist ivuxolimab in advanced cancers. Across the whole study: Patients enrolled in dose escalation were diagnosed with hepatocellular carcinoma, melanoma, renal cell or head and neck cancer. Age averaged 60 years (range roughly 20 to 90), and approximately 80% were male.

V shed 5 bases and J shed 6 bases, with 11 bases lying between them. The CDR3 has 14 residues. Germline CDR1 is LGHNT and CDR2 is FRNRAP. Sequencing was performed with immunoSEQ multiplex PCR; in TCRdb, only in-frame clones are kept and a portion is missing. The data contain over 45,000 clones, over 75% of them singletons. The rearrangement uses TRBV12-5 and TRBJ1-6; D is perhaps TRBD1 (5 bases). The receptor was isolated from an adult with an advanced solid tumor such as melanoma, head and neck, liver or kidney cancer. The material sequenced was CD4+ or CD8+ T cells sorted from blood, taken in a trial of the OX40 agonist ivuxolimab. The CDR3 DNA reads as TGTGCTAGTGGTATGGGGGATCCTAATTCACCCCTCCACTTT. Translation gives CASGMGDPNSPLHF.